This entry concerns a single T cell receptor beta chain. No antigen is known for it. The CDR3 consists of 15 residues. Trimming pared 3 bases from V and 7 bases from J, leaving 13 bases between. Germline CDR1 reads LGHNA; CDR2 reads YNFKEQ. The sample originates from a study of T cell responses to AZD1222 COVID-19 vaccine. General study findings and limits: Spike-wide vaccine-associated CD4 TCRs dominated at 160-218 and 743-854. The study reported that nearly half of spike-specific TCRs target unmutated variant regions. In a largely white British group with more females than males, clonal diversity was possibly underestimated.

Sequencing was performed with immunoSEQ multiplex PCR; in TCRdb, only in-frame clones are kept and a portion is missing. The table shows 100,000 to 150,000 clones, with approximately 88% occurring only once. The receptor comes from an adult in good health. V and J are TRBV4-2 and TRBJ1-6; D uncertain. Sequences were derived from peripheral blood, sampled on day 0 of AZD1222 vaccination. CDR3 sequence (DNA): TGTGCCAGCAGCCAGGAATCGGGCCTCAATTCACCCCTCCACTTT. Encoded protein: CASSQESGLNSPLHF.